This T cell receptor beta chain was obtained from a study of response to subunit inactivated influenza vaccine. TCRdb independently ran MiXCR on the RT-PCR reads; one entry per CDR3 protein. The data hold under 550,000 distinct CDR3 sequences, with approximately 6.9% observed a single time. The CDR3 runs 11 residues. V was cut by 6 bases and J by 2 bases, with 2 bases left in between. Germline V gene sequence: CDR1 SEHNR, CDR2 FQNEAQ (reference sequence). General study results and limits: The study's authors posited that every seasonal influenza vaccination enlists few new T cells.

This clonotype was seen at least ten times. Its antigen is not identified. The genes are TRBV7-9 and TRBJ2-1, with no clear D. The source material was PBMCs from blood, sampled less than 30 months after vaccination. The TCR comes from a man between 45 and 75 years old who received an inactivated influenza vaccine. The CDR3 spells CASRAYNEQFF. CDR3 sequence (DNA): TGTGCCAGCAGGGCCTACAATGAGCAGTTCTTC.